Below, one T cell receptor (beta chain) is given with its context. Its antigen is as yet unknown. This sample was taken from a study of cytomegalovirus exposure and HLA in healthy donors. With 60 Vbeta and 13 Jbeta primers, the PCR was carried out. Profiling relied on immunoSEQ multiplex PCR, and the TCRdb table lists in-frame clones only, not all of them. The sample holds about 160,000 clones, roughly 85% seen once. Study observations and caveats: Whilst most TCR sequences proved rare, a subset of public TCRs occurred across many donors. Analysis was performed later, and it showed HLA-associated TCR beta chains to be more clonally expanded than equally common others. Reportedly, HLA-A and HLA-B alleles of most subjects were accurately predicted from TCR beta. CMV serostatus was the only recorded immune exposure for donors.

The sample was PBMCs. The sequence derives from a woman in her 30s in good health and CMV-seronegative.

CDR3 in amino acids: CASRPPPRTGSNEQFF. In nucleotides, the CDR3 is TGTGCCAGCAGGCCACCCCCTAGAACAGGTTCCAATGAGCAGTTCTTC. V usage is TRBV28 and J usage is TRBJ2-1; a possible D gene is TRBD1 (5 bases). Germline V gene data show CDR1 as MDHEN and CDR2 as SYDVKM. The CDR3 runs 16 residues. V lost 6 bases and J lost 6, with 21 bases in between.